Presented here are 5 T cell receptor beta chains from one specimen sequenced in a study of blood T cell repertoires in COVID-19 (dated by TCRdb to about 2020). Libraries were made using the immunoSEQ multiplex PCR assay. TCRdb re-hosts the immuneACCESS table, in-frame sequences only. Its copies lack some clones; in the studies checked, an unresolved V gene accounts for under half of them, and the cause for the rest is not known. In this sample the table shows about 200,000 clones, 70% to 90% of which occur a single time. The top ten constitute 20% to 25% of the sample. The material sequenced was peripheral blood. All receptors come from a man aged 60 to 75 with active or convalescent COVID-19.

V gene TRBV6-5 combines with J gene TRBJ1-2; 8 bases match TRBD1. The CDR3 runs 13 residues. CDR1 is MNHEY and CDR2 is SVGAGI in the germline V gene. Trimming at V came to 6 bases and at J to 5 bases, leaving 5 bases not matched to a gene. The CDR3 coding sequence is TGTGCCAGCAGCAGGACAGGGAAGTATGGCTACACCTTC. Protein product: CASSRTGKYGYTF.

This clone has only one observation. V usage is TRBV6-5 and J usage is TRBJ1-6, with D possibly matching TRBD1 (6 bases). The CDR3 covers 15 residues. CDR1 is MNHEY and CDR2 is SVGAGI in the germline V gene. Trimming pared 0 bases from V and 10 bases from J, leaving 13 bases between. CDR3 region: CASSYSSQGRSPLHF. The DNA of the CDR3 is TGTGCCAGCAGTTACTCATCACAGGGACGATCACCCCTCCACTTT.

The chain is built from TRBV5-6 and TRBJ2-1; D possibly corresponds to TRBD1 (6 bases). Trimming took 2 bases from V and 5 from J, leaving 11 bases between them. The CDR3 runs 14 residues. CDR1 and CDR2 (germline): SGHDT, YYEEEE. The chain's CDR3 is CASSFWGRNNEQFF. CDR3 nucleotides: TGTGCCAGCAGCTTTTGGGGGCGGAACAATGAGCAGTTCTTC. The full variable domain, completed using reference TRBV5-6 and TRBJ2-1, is DAGVTQSPTHLIKTRGQQVTLRCSPKSGHDTVSWYQQALGQGPQFIFQYYEEEERQRGNFPDRFSGHQFPNYSSELNVNALLLGDSALYLCASSFWGRNNEQFFGPGTRLTVL.

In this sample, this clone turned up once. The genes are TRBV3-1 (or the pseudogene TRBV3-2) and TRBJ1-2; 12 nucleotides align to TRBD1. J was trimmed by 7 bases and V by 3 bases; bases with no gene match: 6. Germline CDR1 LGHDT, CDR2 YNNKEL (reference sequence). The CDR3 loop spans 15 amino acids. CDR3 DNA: TGTGCCAGCAGCCACCCGGGACAGGGGGCGGGTGGCTACACCTTC. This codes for CASSHPGQGAGGYTF.

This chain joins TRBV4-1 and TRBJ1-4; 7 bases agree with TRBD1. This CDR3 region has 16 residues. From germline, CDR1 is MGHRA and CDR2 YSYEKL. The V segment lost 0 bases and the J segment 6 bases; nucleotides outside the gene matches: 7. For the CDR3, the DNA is TGCGCCAGCAGCCAAGACCGACAGGGTGCGGATGAAAAACTGTTTTTT. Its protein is CASSQDRQGADEKLFF.